This T cell receptor (beta chain) was retrieved from a study of shared clonotypes between healthy human individuals. As regards this clone: What it binds is unknown.

From CD4+ cells came CD45RA+ naive and CD45RA-negative memory subsets. Findings of the study overall: The four-donor shared clonotypes exceeded non-shared clonotypes in generation probability, with non-shared ones scoring lower.

The CDR3 consists of 14 residues. V trimming: 3 bases; J trimming: 0 bases; junction bases outside the gene matches: 3. CDR1 and CDR2 (germline): SGHRS, YFSETQ. An approximately 220 ng quantity of DNA, tens of thousands of T cell genomes, went into the sorted-subset replicate PCRs. As processed by the authors: Filtering differed because ImmunoSEQ produced junction-only sequences that carried no quality scores. Assay: immunoSEQ multiplex PCR; the TCRdb copy retains only in-frame clones and omits some. Clone size and V and J calls were adopted from that table, with D and trimming inferred from the DNA. The sample records some 2,500,000 clones, 92% being singletons.

The sequence derives from a man between 18 and 29 years old in good health. Some clones in this sample may be carry-over from other donors' samples. V and J are TRBV5-1 and TRBJ2-7; 7 bases line up with TRBD1. Sequencing used naive CD4+ T cells from PBMCs. Specified subset: CD45RA+ positively selected. DNA of the CDR3: TGCGCCAGCAGCTCGGGACAGAACTCCTACGAGCAGTACTTC. Translating it yields CASSSGQNSYEQYF.